What follows are 22 T cell receptor beta chains derived from one specimen sequenced in a study of early T cells in non-severe SARS-CoV-2 infection. TCRdb re-derived calls from the 5' RACE reads in MiXCR, one entry per CDR3 protein. The repertoire has more than 85,000 distinct CDR3 sequences, roughly 12% of them found once; the top ten carry 3% to 4.5%. Sequenced here: whole blood, sampled at baseline. These receptors were collected from an adult who was a healthcare worker with PCR-confirmed SARS-CoV-2 infection or an uninfected control (not recorded which).

This clonotype was found many times. The rearrangement joins TRBV5-1 to TRBJ2-3; D assignment may be TRBD1 or TRBD2 (5 bases each). Deletions cut 0 bases from V and 0 bases from J, with 11 bases between. The CDR3 has 16 amino acids. The germline V gene encodes CDR1 SGHRS and CDR2 YFSETQ. CDR3 sequence reads: CASSLVGDPSTDTQYF. CDR3 nucleotides: TGCGCCAGCAGCTTGGTGGGGGACCCTAGCACAGATACGCAGTATTTT. The full variable domain, its missing parts supplied by reference TRBV5-1 and TRBJ2-3, is KAGVTQTPRYLIKTRGQQVTLSCSPISGHRSVSWYQQTPGQGLQFLFEYFSETQRNKGNFPGRFSGRQFSNSRSEMNVSTLELGDSALYLCASSLVGDPSTDTQYFGPGTRLTVL.

The V gene is TRBV9, the J gene TRBJ2-2; perhaps TRBD1 as D (6 bases). V lost 1 base to trimming and J lost 5 bases, with 15 bases between them. The CDR3 is made up of 16 amino acids. Germline CDR1 is SGDLS and CDR2 is YYNGEE. The CDR3 sequence: CASSVTAAQGTGELFF. The CDR3, as DNA: TGTGCCAGCAGCGTAACGGCGGCCCAGGGGACCGGGGAGCTGTTTTTT.

This clonotype was detected only a few times. The chain combines TRBV7-9 with TRBJ2-1; D perhaps matches TRBD2 (5 bases). CDR3 length: 17 residues. The V gene's germline CDR1 is SEHNR and CDR2 FQNEAQ (reference sequence). V lost 1 base and J 0 bases, leaving 13 bases between the germline ends. Here the CDR3 DNA reads TGTGCCAGCAGCTTAGTAACGGGATCTTACTCCTACAATGAGCAGTTCTTC. Protein sequence: CASSLVTGSYSYNEQFF.

This clonotype was observed a handful of times. The V gene is TRBV7-9, the J gene TRBJ1-2, with D perhaps matching TRBD1 (6 bases). The germline CDR1 and CDR2 sequences are SEHNR and FQNEAQ (reference sequence). The CDR3 loop spans 14 amino acids. The germline V and J ends were trimmed by 5 bases and 7 bases, with 17 bases remaining between them. CDR3 region: CASSQQGERRGYTF. CDR3 bases: TGTGCCAGCAGCCAACAGGGTGAGCGCCGTGGCTACACCTTC.

This sequence joins TRBV4-2 and TRBJ2-3; 14 positions agree with TRBD2. The trim removed 0 bases at V and 3 bases at J, leaving 5 bases unmatched. Germline CDR1 is LGHNA and CDR2 is YNFKEQ. The length of the CDR3 is 18 residues. The chain's CDR3 is CASSQDQGTSGGTDTQYF. Here the CDR3 DNA reads TGTGCCAGCAGCCAAGATCAGGGGACTAGCGGGGGTACAGATACGCAGTATTTT.

This clonotype was observed many times. The chain joins TRBV6-2 or TRBV6-3 to TRBJ1-5, with D unresolved. CDR1 and CDR2 (germline): MNHEY, SVGEGT. The CDR3 extends over 15 amino acids. Trimming removed 7 bases at V and 0 bases at J, with 13 bases between. DNA for the CDR3: TGTGCCAGCACCGCCGGACGGTATAGCAATCAGCCCCAGCATTTT. This gives the protein CASTAGRYSNQPQHF.

This clonotype was counted many times. J is TRBJ1-1 and V is TRBV27; tentatively, D is TRBD1 (6 bases). The CDR3 covers 15 residues. With 5 bases removed from V and 1 base from J, the gap between germline ends came to 14 bases. The germline V gene encodes CDR1 MNHEY and CDR2 SMNVEV (reference sequence). DNA for the CDR3: TGTGCCAGCAGTCCACCAGGGGCGGGGAACACTGAAGCTTTCTTT. This codes for CASSPPGAGNTEAFF.

This clonotype has at least ten counts. The chain employs TRBV7-2 and TRBJ2-1, with 8 bases aligning to TRBD1. Germline lookup yields CDR1 SGHTA and CDR2 FQGNSA. The CDR3 has 13 amino acids. With V trimmed by 3 bases and J by 6 bases, 1 base remained unmatched. As DNA, the CDR3 is TGTGCCAGCAGCTTCGGACAGGGCAATGAGCAGTTCTTC. Translating gives CASSFGQGNEQFF.

In DNA form, the CDR3 reads TGTGCCAGCAGTCCACTTCAACAGGGGAAGTGGGGCTATGGCTACACCTTC. Protein sequence: CASSPLQQGKWGYGYTF. The chain has TRBV28 and TRBJ1-2; 7 positions match TRBD1. Germline V CDR1 and CDR2: MDHEN, SYDVKM. The V segment lost 5 bases and the J segment 4 bases; nucleotides outside the gene matches: 16. The CDR3 spans 17 residues.

The chain carries TRBV2 and TRBJ1-4, with unresolved D. The CDR3 totals 16 residues. The V end lost 8 bases, the J end lost 0 bases, and 16 bases lay between the germline ends. Looked up from germline, CDR1 is SNHLY and CDR2 is FYNNEI. The CDR3 coding sequence is TGTGCCAGCTCACGAAGGACCGCATCAACTAATGAAAAACTGTTTTTT. Protein: CASSRRTASTNEKLFF.

The table lists this clonotype with many counts. This chain connects TRBV20-1 to TRBJ2-3; D is possibly TRBD2 (6 bases). CDR1 and CDR2 (germline): DFQATT, SNEGSKA (reference sequence). CDR3 length equals 14 residues. Trimming cost V 2 bases and J 1 base, with 10 bases left between them. The DNA for the CDR3 is TGCAGTGCTAGAACGGCGGGGCGCACAGATACGCAGTATTTT. It encodes CSARTAGRTDTQYF.

V gene TRBV2 combines with J gene TRBJ2-5; D is possibly TRBD1 (6 bases). The CDR3 loop spans 12 amino acids. CDR1 and CDR2 (germline): SNHLY, FYNNEI. V lost 11 bases to trimming and J lost 5 bases, with 15 bases between them. CDR3 loop: CAGRQEVETQYF. The CDR3 region has the DNA TGTGCCGGCCGACAGGAGGTGGAGACCCAGTACTTC.

V is TRBV29-1 and J is TRBJ2-1; no clear D. This CDR3 is built from 14 residues. CDR1 and CDR2 from the germline V gene are SQVTM and ANQGSEA. Trimming removed 3 bases at V and 11 bases at J, with 20 bases between. The CDR3 DNA is TGCAGCGTTGATAGTCTTGGTAAGGCACCCCAGCAGTTCTTC. Its protein is CSVDSLGKAPQQFF.

V usage is TRBV29-1 and J usage is TRBJ2-1; weak D call: TRBD2 (5 bases). The germline V gene encodes CDR1 SQVTM and CDR2 ANQGSEA. Trimming cost V 6 bases and J 2 bases, with 17 bases left between them. This CDR3 region has 15 residues. The CDR3 DNA reads TGCAGCGTCTCCCGAGTAGCGACACCCTACAATGAGCAGTTCTTC. Its protein product is CSVSRVATPYNEQFF.

This rearrangement joins TRBV20-1 to TRBJ2-3, with 9 bases aligning to TRBD1. Trimming took 0 bases from V and 5 from J; bases not matched to a gene: 6. Germline loops: CDR1 DFQATT, CDR2 SNEGSKA (reference sequence). The CDR3 sequence is 15 residues long. CDR3 protein: CSAREQGAGEDTQYF. As DNA, the CDR3 is TGCAGTGCTAGAGAACAGGGGGCGGGAGAAGATACGCAGTATTTT.

This chain connects TRBV7-8 to TRBJ1-4; tentatively, D is TRBD1 (5 bases). The V gene lost 4 bases and the J gene lost 4 bases, with 16 bases spanning the gap. Germline V lookup: CDR1 SGHVS, CDR2 FQNEAQ. The length of the CDR3 is 16 residues. CDR3 DNA: TGTGCCAGCAGCTCACGTCCCGGGGCCATTAATGAAAAACTGTTTTTT. This translates into CASSSRPGAINEKLFF.

This clonotype was detected only a few times. J is TRBJ1-2 and V is TRBV30; the D is unclear. CDR1 is GTSNPN and CDR2 is SVGIG in the germline V gene (reference sequence). Trimming took off 4 bases at V and 2 bases at J, with 5 bases between the two ends. The CDR3 length is 11 residues. CDR3 region: CAWTGNYGYTF. In DNA, the CDR3 is TGTGCCTGGACCGGAAACTATGGCTACACCTTC.

The table lists this clonotype with a few counts. The chain joins TRBV7-3 to TRBJ2-3, with a possible D match to TRBD1 (6 bases). CDR1 is SGHTA, CDR2 FQGTGA, per germline. V was trimmed by 5 bases and J by 0 bases, leaving 18 bases between them. There are 17 residues in the CDR3. The CDR3 DNA reads as TGTGCCAGCAGCCGTGTCGGTACAGGGCTTAGCACAGATACGCAGTATTTT. This translates into CASSRVGTGLSTDTQYF.

This chain links TRBV2 with TRBJ2-5; D is unresolved. Deletions cut 3 bases from V and 4 bases from J, with 9 bases between. The CDR3 loop spans 13 amino acids. Germline loops: CDR1 SNHLY, CDR2 FYNNEI. The CDR3 loop reads CASSDSWGETQYF. Here the CDR3 DNA reads TGTGCCAGCAGTGATAGTTGGGGAGAGACCCAGTACTTC.

There are a few counts of this clonotype. This rearrangement joins TRBV10-3 to TRBJ2-3, with D possibly matching TRBD1 (5 bases). Germline V gives CDR1 ENHRY, CDR2 SYGVKD. Between the trimmed V and J ends, which lost 4 bases and 4 bases, there was a span of 12 bases. The CDR3 loop spans 14 amino acids. This chain's CDR3 is CAISVGKGPDTQYF. The DNA of the CDR3 is TGTGCCATCAGTGTGGGTAAGGGGCCAGATACGCAGTATTTT.

V and J are TRBV7-2 and TRBJ1-2; D gene unclear. Germline V CDR1 and CDR2: SGHTA, FQGNSA. The CDR3 covers 15 residues. V lost 5 bases and J 0 bases, leaving 13 bases between the germline ends. The CDR3 here is CASSPVSTTNYGYTF. CDR3 sequence (DNA): TGTGCCAGCAGCCCCGTTTCCACAACTAACTATGGCTACACCTTC.

This clonotype was seen a few times. The chain joins TRBV25-1 to TRBJ2-3; D unclear. Germline V gene data show CDR1 as MGHDK and CDR2 as SYGVNS. The CDR3 loop spans 14 amino acids. The V end was cut by 0 bases, the J end by 4 bases, with 8 bases between. Here the CDR3 reads CASSEYPPSDTQYF. The CDR3 DNA reads as TGTGCCAGCAGTGAATACCCTCCCTCAGATACGCAGTATTTT.